This entry lists 12 T cell receptor beta chains sequenced from one sample in a study of patients and donors after allogeneic stem cell transplantation. TCRdb used MiXCR to reprocess the RT-PCR reads, holding one entry per CDR3 protein. The sample lists approximately 200,000 distinct CDR3 sequences; less than 45% were seen once. Source material: blood, either unsorted or a sorted T cell fraction (not recorded which). The receptor set was obtained from a human donor who was either an allogeneic HSCT recipient or a stem cell or donor lymphocyte infusion donor (not recorded which). It is not recorded whose cells these are; they may come from a transplant donor.

The rearrangement uses TRBV7-2 and TRBJ2-3, with 8 bases fitting TRBD1. In germline, CDR1 is SGHTA, CDR2 FQGNSA. The trim removed 4 bases at V and 4 bases at J, leaving 4 bases unmatched. This CDR3 has 14 residues. CDR3 bases: TGTGCCAGCAGCTCCGACAGGGGTTCAGATACGCAGTATTTT. It yields the protein CASSSDRGSDTQYF.

In this sample, this clonotype turned up once. The gene calls are TRBV18 and TRBJ1-5; 11 bases match TRBD1. The CDR3 runs 18 residues. With 4 bases clipped from V and 0 bases from J, the junction kept 8 bases outside the gene matches. Germline loops: CDR1 KGHSH, CDR2 LQKENI. The chain's CDR3 is CASSLGQGASGSNQPQHF. DNA of the CDR3: TGTGCCAGCTCACTCGGACAGGGGGCAAGCGGTAGCAATCAGCCCCAGCATTTT.

A few counts support this clonotype. The rearrangement uses TRBV6-6 and TRBJ1-6, with 7 bases fitting TRBD1. The CDR3 extends over 16 amino acids. Per germline, CDR1 MNHNY and CDR2 SVGAGI (reference sequence). J was trimmed by 4 bases and V by 5 bases; bases with no gene match: 8. CDR3 bases: TGTGCCAGCAGTAAACTGACAGGGCCATATAATTCACCCCTCCACTTT. Amino acids: CASSKLTGPYNSPLHF.

The chain has TRBV9 and TRBJ2-2; a possible D gene is TRBD2 (5 bases). This CDR3 contains 15 residues. V lost 3 bases, J lost 6 bases, and 15 bases lay in between. Germline assignment: CDR1 SGDLS and CDR2 YYNGEE. The CDR3 spells CASSAAPRAPGELFF. The CDR3, as DNA: TGTGCCAGCAGCGCTGCGCCGAGGGCCCCCGGGGAGCTGTTTTTT.

The rearrangement links TRBV7-9 to TRBJ1-1; maybe TRBD1 (5 bases). CDR3 length equals 16 residues. The V gene lost 1 base and the J gene lost 11 bases, with 23 bases spanning the gap. Germline lookup yields CDR1 SEHNR and CDR2 FQNEAQ (reference sequence). CDR3 amino acids: CASSLGGFGLGGEAFF. The CDR3 DNA reads TGTGCCAGCAGCTTAGGGGGGTTTGGACTTGGAGGAGAGGCTTTCTTT. Full variable domain (missing parts from reference TRBV7-9 and TRBJ1-1): DTGVSQNPRHKITKRGQNVTFRCDPISEHNRLYWYRQTLGQGPEFLTYFQNEAQLEKSRLLSDRFSAERPKGSFSTLEIQRTEQGDSAMYLCASSLGGFGLGGEAFFGQGTRLTVV.

The sample holds a few counts of this clonotype. The rearrangement uses TRBV5-1 and TRBJ1-5; TRBD1 is a possible D gene (5 bases). From germline, CDR1 is SGHRS and CDR2 YFSETQ. This CDR3 contains 15 residues. V dropped 4 bases and J dropped 0 bases, with 11 bases sitting between them. CDR3 loop: CASSATGDSNQPQHF. The DNA for the CDR3 is TGCGCCAGCAGCGCCACAGGCGATAGCAATCAGCCCCAGCATTTT. Based on the CDR3 plus reference TRBV5-1 and TRBJ1-5, the full variable domain is KAGVTQTPRYLIKTRGQQVTLSCSPISGHRSVSWYQQTPGQGLQFLFEYFSETQRNKGNFPGRFSGRQFSNSRSEMNVSTLELGDSALYLCASSATGDSNQPQHFGDGTRLSIL.

Only one count was recorded for this clonotype. The DNA of the CDR3 is TGTGCCAGCAGCGGCCCTCGCTCCTACAATGAGCAGTTCTTC. This translates into CASSGPRSYNEQFF. The gene calls are TRBV9 and TRBJ2-1; the D is unclear. CDR3 size: 14 residues. From germline, CDR1 is SGDLS and CDR2 YYNGEE. Trimming removed 3 bases from V and 0 bases from J, with 7 bases in between. The whole variable domain, filled in from reference TRBV9 and TRBJ2-1, reads DSGVTQTPKHLITATGQRVTLRCSPRSGDLSVYWYQQSLDQGLQFLIQYYNGEERAKGNILERFSAQQFPDLHSELNLSSLELGDSALYFCASSGPRSYNEQFFGPGTRLTVL.

This clonotype was detected only a few times. The chain is built from TRBV24-1 and TRBJ2-1; TRBD2 is a possible D gene (5 bases). CDR1 KGHDR and CDR2 SFDVKD come from the germline V gene. V lost 0 bases, J lost 4 bases, and 6 bases lay in between. This CDR3 region has 14 residues. The CDR3 spells CATSDLRRYNEQFF. The DNA of the CDR3 is TGTGCCACCAGTGATTTGAGGAGGTACAATGAGCAGTTCTTC.

The rearrangement links TRBV4-2 to TRBJ2-3; 10 bases are shared with TRBD2. The V segment lost 1 base and the J segment 2 bases; nucleotides outside the gene matches: 6. This CDR3 spans 17 amino acids. Per germline, CDR1 LGHNA and CDR2 YNFKEQ. The CDR3 loop reads CASSQGAAGGPTDTQYF. The CDR3 coding sequence is TGTGCCAGCAGCCAAGGCGCAGCGGGAGGGCCCACAGATACGCAGTATTTT.

The chain uses TRBV5-6 and TRBJ1-1; D remains unclear. Trimming took 0 bases from V and 10 from J, leaving 13 bases between them. From germline, CDR1 is SGHDT and CDR2 YYEEEE. The CDR3 length is 13 residues. The CDR3 loop reads CASSLGRSPGAFF. The CDR3 nucleotides are TGTGCCAGCAGCTTGGGGCGGTCCCCCGGAGCTTTCTTT. The full variable domain, rest sourced from reference TRBV5-6 and TRBJ1-1, is DAGVTQSPTHLIKTRGQQVTLRCSPKSGHDTVSWYQQALGQGPQFIFQYYEEEERQRGNFPDRFSGHQFPNYSSELNVNALLLGDSALYLCASSLGRSPGAFFGQGTRLTVV.

The chain links TRBV19 to TRBJ2-3; 7 bases agree with TRBD1. J lost 3 bases, V lost 10 bases, and 7 bases had no gene match. CDR1 LNHDA and CDR2 SQIVND come from the germline V gene (reference sequence). The CDR3 has 13 amino acids. CDR3 bases: TGTGCCATAAGTGAGGGGGCGACAGATACGCAGTATTTT. It is translated as CAISEGATDTQYF.

This clonotype was observed a few times. The genes are TRBV28 and TRBJ1-5, with D possibly matching TRBD1 (5 bases). Germline values: CDR1 MDHEN, CDR2 SYDVKM. This CDR3 has 15 amino acids. Trimming took 2 bases from V and 2 from J, leaving 10 bases between them. DNA of the CDR3: TGTGCCAGCAGTTTACGGGGGTCTGGCAATCAGCCCCAGCATTTT. Residues: CASSLRGSGNQPQHF.